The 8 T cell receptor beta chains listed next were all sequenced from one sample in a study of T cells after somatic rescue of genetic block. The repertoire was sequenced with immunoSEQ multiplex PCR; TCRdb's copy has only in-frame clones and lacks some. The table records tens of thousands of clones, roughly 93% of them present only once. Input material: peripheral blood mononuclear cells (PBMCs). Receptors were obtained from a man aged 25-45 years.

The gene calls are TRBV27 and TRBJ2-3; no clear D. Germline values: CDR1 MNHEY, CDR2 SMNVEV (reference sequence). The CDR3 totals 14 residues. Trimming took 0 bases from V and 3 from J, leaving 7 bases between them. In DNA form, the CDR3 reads TGTGCCAGCAGTTTATCGCCTAGGACAGATACGCAGTATTTT. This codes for CASSLSPRTDTQYF.

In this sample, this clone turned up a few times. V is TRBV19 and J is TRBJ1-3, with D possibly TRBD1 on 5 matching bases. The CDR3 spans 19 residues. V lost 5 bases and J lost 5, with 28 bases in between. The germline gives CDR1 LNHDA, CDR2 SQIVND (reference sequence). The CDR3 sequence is CASSLDTWTIQGERNTIYF. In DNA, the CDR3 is TGTGCCAGTAGTCTGGACACATGGACTATACAAGGGGAGAGAAACACCATATATTTT.

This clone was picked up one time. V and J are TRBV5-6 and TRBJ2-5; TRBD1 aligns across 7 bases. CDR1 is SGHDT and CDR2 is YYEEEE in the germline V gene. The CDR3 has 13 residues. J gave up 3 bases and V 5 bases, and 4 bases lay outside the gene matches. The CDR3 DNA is TGTGCCAGCAGATACGACAGGGAAGAGACCCAGTACTTC. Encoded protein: CASRYDREETQYF.

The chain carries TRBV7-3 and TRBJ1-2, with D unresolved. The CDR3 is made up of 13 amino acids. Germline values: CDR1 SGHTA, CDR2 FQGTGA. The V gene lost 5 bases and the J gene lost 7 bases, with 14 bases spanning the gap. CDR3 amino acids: CASSAGLGLGYTF. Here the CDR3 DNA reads TGTGCCAGCAGCGCAGGATTGGGCCTTGGCTACACCTTC.

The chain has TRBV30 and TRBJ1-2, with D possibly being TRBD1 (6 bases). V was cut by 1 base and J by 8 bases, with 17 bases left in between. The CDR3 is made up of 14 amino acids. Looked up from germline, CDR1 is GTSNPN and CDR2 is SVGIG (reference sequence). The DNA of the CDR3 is TGTGCCTGGAGTGGAACAGGGATAGTACGGGGCTACACCTTC. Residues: CAWSGTGIVRGYTF.

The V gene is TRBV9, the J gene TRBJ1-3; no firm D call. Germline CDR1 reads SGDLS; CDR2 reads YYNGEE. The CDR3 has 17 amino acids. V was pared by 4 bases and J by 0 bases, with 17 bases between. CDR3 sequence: CASSPLPPESSGNTIYF. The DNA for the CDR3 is TGTGCCAGCAGCCCCCTTCCCCCAGAGAGCTCTGGAAACACCATATATTTT.

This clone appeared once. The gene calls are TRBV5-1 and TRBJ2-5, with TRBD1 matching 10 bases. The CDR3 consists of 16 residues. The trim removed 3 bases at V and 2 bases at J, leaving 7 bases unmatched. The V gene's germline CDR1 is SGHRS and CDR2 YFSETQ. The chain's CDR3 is CASSWDRGRVQETQYF. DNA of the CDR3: TGCGCCAGCAGCTGGGACAGGGGCCGAGTACAAGAGACCCAGTACTTC. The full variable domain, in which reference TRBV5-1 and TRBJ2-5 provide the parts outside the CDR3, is KAGVTQTPRYLIKTRGQQVTLSCSPISGHRSVSWYQQTPGQGLQFLFEYFSETQRNKGNFPGRFSGRQFSNSRSEMNVSTLELGDSALYLCASSWDRGRVQETQYFGPGTRLLVL.

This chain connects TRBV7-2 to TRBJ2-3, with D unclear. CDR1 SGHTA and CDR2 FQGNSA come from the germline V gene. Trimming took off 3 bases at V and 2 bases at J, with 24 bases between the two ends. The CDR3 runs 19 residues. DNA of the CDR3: TGTGCCAGCAGCTTCGGCCGAACCCCTTGGCAGCACCTCACAGATACGCAGTATTTT. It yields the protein CASSFGRTPWQHLTDTQYF.